This record looks at one T cell receptor (beta chain) sequence and its context. No antigen is known for it. The record originates from a study of T cell responses to AZD1222 COVID-19 vaccine. Across the whole study: Pooling of second doses given at about 4 or about 12 weeks was done.

The protocol was immunoSEQ multiplex PCR, while the TCRdb copy is restricted to in-frame clones and leaves out a portion. Of 100,000 to 120,000 clones in the sample, around 81% were seen once. This CDR3 contains 15 residues. Trimming removed 6 bases from V and 7 bases from J, with 19 bases in between. Per germline, CDR1 SGHVS and CDR2 FQNEAQ. Findings of the study overall: Spike as a whole was targeted by vaccine-associated CD4 TCRs, dominant at 160-218 and 743-854. Donors skewed white British and female; clonal diversity was possibly underestimated. Increases in Spike-specific TCR breadth and depth were seen after two AZD1222 doses.

The sequencing here drew on peripheral blood, taken on day 0 of AZD1222 vaccination. This receptor was obtained from an adult in good health. V and J are TRBV7-8 and TRBJ2-1; possibly TRBD2 for D (5 bases). CDR3: CASRLVGRPLNEQFF. The CDR3 DNA follows: TGTGCCAGCAGACTAGTGGGGAGACCTTTGAATGAGCAGTTCTTC.